This T cell receptor (beta chain) was recovered during a study of shared clonotypes between healthy human individuals (dated by TCRdb to about 2020). Background on the whole study: A few men and two women, aged 18 to 49 years, made up the cohort. For each donor, CD4 naive and CD4 memory were each run on three plates, CD8 naive on two plates, and CD8 memory on one plate. To estimate repertoire size and how much clonotype sharing occurs between individuals, the study deeply sequenced the blood TCR repertoires of several healthy adults. To increase sequencing depth and limit assay-specific biases, TCR repertoire library preparation and sequencing were carried out by different laboratories using diverse techniques. Between about 0.9 and 8.9 billion PBMCs per donor were obtained by leukapheresis. Results and caveats for the whole study, not just this receptor: Clonotypes shared by all four sorted-subset donors showed higher generation probabilities than non-shared clonotypes. Sampling was restricted to blood, and TCR repertoires in tissue are likely to differ from TCR repertoires in blood. Pairwise subsampling led to the expectation that sequencing depth would affect the degree of clonotype sharing among donors. Roughly 5% of naive CD4, roughly 3.5% of naive CD8, 2.3% of memory CD4, and about 0.4% of memory CD8 clonotypes were shared across a handful of donors. Because the study included only a small number of donors, the genetic and exposure-history diversity represented was limited. Rarefaction of sorted-subset datasets indicated incomplete sequencing despite the large sequencing depth. Naive subsets generally had larger estimated clonotype richness than memory subsets.

Using the deep immunoSEQ assay, multiplex PCR amplified TCR CDR3 regions from genomic DNA. Genomic DNA extracted from each cell subset was distributed evenly over all wells of several immunoSEQ 96-well plates, and each plate served as one replicate. For sorted subsets, each replicate PCR was loaded with approximately 200 ng genomic DNA, equivalent to roughly 30,000 T cell genomes. Purified libraries were measured with a Qubit 3.0 fluorometer, size-checked on a Bioanalyzer 2100, and measured again with the KAPA Library Quantification kit. Each immunoSEQ 96-well plate was sequenced on its own single-read 150-cycle Illumina NextSeq 550 flow cell. Processing in the source paper ran as follows. Because the immunoSEQ output included only junctional sequences and no quality scores, the filtering could not be the same as the filtering used for full-length reads. To assign V/J genes and CDR3, sequences were annotated using PyIR, a Python wrapper for IgBLAST v1.9, with IMGT germline references. Reads with weak V/J assignments (E-value above 1e-6), missing CDR3, stop codons, out-of-frame junctions, or ambiguous translated residues were removed. V3J clonotypes were defined as sequences sharing the same inferred V gene, J gene, and CDR3 amino acid sequence. Percentage overlap between repertoires was calculated by dividing the number of shared unique clonotypes by the size of the smaller repertoire. RTK rarefaction, the Chao1 estimator, and Recon v2.1 estimates of unobserved clonotypes were used to assess repertoire richness. Generation probabilities were computed with OLGA for all TCRbeta clonotypes obtained by the gDNA method from several donors. What TCRdb holds here is the immuneACCESS table cut down to in-frame rearrangements. Part of the clones is not present; checked against another copy, under half of the missing clones reflect an unresolved V gene, and the others are unexplained. The V and J calls and clone size are taken from that table; D and trimming were inferred from the DNA. Here the sample has about 2.2 million clones; roughly 95% occur a single time. The ten largest clonotypes hold around 1.7% of the sample.

Notes on this clone: Its recognized antigen is unknown. Nothing much larger sits one base from this clone, and base qualities are not available.

CD8 naive samples were obtained by positive selection for CCR7 among CD45RO-negative cells, yielding a CD45RA+CCR7+ population from which TemRA cells were excluded. The donors were healthy, HIV-negative adults with no recently reported acute infections or vaccinations. Every donor was a Caucasian adult residing in Nashville, Tennessee, USA. After blood collection by leukapheresis, PBMCs were isolated using Ficoll-Histopaque density gradient centrifugation and then cryopreserved in the vapor phase of liquid nitrogen. Purity and quantity of every magnetically sorted T cell population were checked by analytical flow cytometry. Each sorted fraction had its genomic DNA isolated and then quantified by UV absorbance on a Nanodrop 2000c. CDR1 and CDR2 (SGHAT, FQNNGV) derive from the germline V gene. V and J are trimmed by 7 bases and 4 bases, and the gene matches miss 21 bases of the junction. From cysteine to phenylalanine, the CDR3 is 18 amino acids long. CDR3 DNA is the only sequence kept; it has 54 bases, read in frame from the first base.

The material sequenced was naive CD8+ T cells from PBMCs. Read against the paper, the sample's cell subset or site label means: CD45RA+CCR7+. The sequence derives from a man younger than 35 in good health. Some clones in this sample may be carry-over from other donors' samples. Recombination connected TRBV11-2 to TRBJ1-1; 7 junctional bases match TRBD1. The CDR3 amino acid sequence is: CASTSLFSRGLGGTEAFF. The DNA reads TGTGCCAGCACCTCCCTATTTAGTAGGGGGCTGGGGGGCACTGAAGCTTTCTTT.